The sequence of this TCR beta chain was determined in a study of T cells expressing NK-cell markers. Study background: The TCR beta repertoires were obtained from sorted CD3+CD56+NKG2C+, CD3+CD56+NKG2C- and CD3+CD56-NKG2C+ T cells. Seven of the eight sequenced donors were classified as HCMV-seropositive, and one was classified as seronegative.

CDR3 length: 14 residues. The germline gives CDR1 SEHNR, CDR2 FQNEAQ (reference sequence). Notes on the study in general: Researchers report these clonotypes also headed the CD3+CD56-NKG2C+ fraction in four donors.

As for this clonotype: The antigen remains undetermined.

Reprocessing the 5' RACE reads, TCRdb reports a single entry for every CDR3 protein and omits DNA. In all, the sample yields 500,000 to 700,000 distinct CDR3 sequences. The chain employs TRBV7-9 and TRBJ2-1; TCRdb lists TRBD1, though no DNA is available to test this call. The specimen was blood T cells: a sorted CD56 or NKG2C T cell subset, CD4+ or CD8+ T cells, or bulk PBMC T cells (not recorded which). The sequence came from a man between 18 and 29 years old in good health. The CDR3 region is CASSWTDSVSEQFF.